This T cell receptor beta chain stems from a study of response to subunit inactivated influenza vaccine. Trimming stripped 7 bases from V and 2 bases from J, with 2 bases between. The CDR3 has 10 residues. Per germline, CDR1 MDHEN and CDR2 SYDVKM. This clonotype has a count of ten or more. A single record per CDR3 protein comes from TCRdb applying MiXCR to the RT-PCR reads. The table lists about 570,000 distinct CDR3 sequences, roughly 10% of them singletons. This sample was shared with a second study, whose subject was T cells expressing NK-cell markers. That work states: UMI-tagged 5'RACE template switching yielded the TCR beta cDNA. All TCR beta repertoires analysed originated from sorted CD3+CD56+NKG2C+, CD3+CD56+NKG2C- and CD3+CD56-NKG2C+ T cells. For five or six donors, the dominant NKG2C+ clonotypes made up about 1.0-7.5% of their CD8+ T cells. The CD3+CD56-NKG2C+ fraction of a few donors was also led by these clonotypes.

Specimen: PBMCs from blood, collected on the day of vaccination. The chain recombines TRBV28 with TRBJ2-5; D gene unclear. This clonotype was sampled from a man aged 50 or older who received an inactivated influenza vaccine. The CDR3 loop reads CASKQETQYF. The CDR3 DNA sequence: TGTGCCAGCAAACAAGAGACCCAGTACTTC. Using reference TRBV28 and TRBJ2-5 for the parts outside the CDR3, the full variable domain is DVKVTQSSRYLVKRTGEKVFLECVQDMDHENMFWYRQDPGLGLRLIYFSYDVKMKEKGDIPEGYSVSREKKERFSLILESASTNQTSMYLCASKQETQYFGPGTRLLVL.